Given below is one T cell receptor (beta chain) in context. The data belong to a study of radiotherapy plus CTLA-4 blockade in lung cancer. Study as a whole: The study recorded objective responses in around 18% of patients and disease control in 31%.

Germline CDR1 is SGHRS and CDR2 is YFSETQ. The CDR3 is 12 residues long. The V gene lost 4 bases and the J gene lost 11 bases, with 15 bases spanning the gap. The protocol was immunoSEQ multiplex PCR, while the TCRdb copy is restricted to in-frame clones and leaves out a portion. Among approximately 80,000 clones listed, nearly 75% were seen once. Patients in the study, people with chemo-refractory metastatic non-small-cell lung cancer, received focal radiation plus ipilimumab CTLA-4 blockade. This TCR was recovered from a human donor with non-small cell lung cancer whose response to radiotherapy plus ipilimumab could not be evaluated. The material sequenced was peripheral blood, taken from a patient treated with radiotherapy plus ipilimumab. V usage is TRBV5-1 and J usage is TRBJ1-1; the D gene is possibly TRBD1 (6 bases). As DNA, the CDR3 is TGCGCCAGCAGCCCAACAGGGAAATTCGCTTTCTTT. Protein product: CASSPTGKFAFF.